This TCR beta chain was observed in a study of shared clonotypes between healthy human individuals. At the level of the study: Used for every donor were three CD4 naive, three CD4 memory, two CD8 naive and one CD8 memory plate.

Terminally differentiated effector memory CD45RA+ cells were left out of the naive CD8 fraction, which was CD45RO-negative and positively selected for CCR7. Study observations and caveats: Compared with memory subsets, naive subsets generally had larger estimated richness.

In the case of this clone: The antigen remains undetermined.

V lost 0 bases to trimming and J lost 6 bases, with 8 bases between them. Germline CDR1 reads MGHDK; CDR2 reads SYGVNS. The CDR3 is 14 residues long. Every subset's genomic DNA went evenly onto several immunoSEQ plates. Authors' processing steps: Filtering differed since immunoSEQ provided only junctions, with no quality scores. The assay was immunoSEQ multiplex PCR, and TCRdb's table has in-frame clones only and misses some. The V and J calls and clone size come from that table; D and trimming were worked out from the DNA. The sample lists around 2,000,000 clones, 90% to 95% occurring once. Sequenced sample: naive CD8+ T cells from PBMCs. The receptor comes from a man aged 18 to 30 in good health. Some clones in this sample may be carry-over from other donors' samples. This chain joins TRBV25-1 and TRBJ2-2; no firm D call. In DNA form, the CDR3 reads TGTGCCAGCAGTGAATACAACCAGGCCGGGGAGCTGTTTTTT. Translated, it gives CASSEYNQAGELFF.